This TCR beta chain was found in a study of cytomegalovirus exposure and HLA in healthy donors. Study-level findings and limits: TCR beta V- and J-gene trimming, according to a later analysis, was linked to a missense DCLRE1C variant. HLA alleles showed associations with 16,951 TCR beta sequences in a later analysis, at a 0.05 false discovery rate. Solely CMV serostatus was available to characterize immune exposure. Through in vitro validation, a few CMV-associated chains were shown to be specific for CMV antigens.

The PCR employed 60 Vbeta primers together with 13 Jbeta primers. Sequencing was performed with immunoSEQ multiplex PCR; in TCRdb, only in-frame clones are kept and a portion is missing. The profile shows under 150,000 clones, roughly 73% of them singletons. As to this clone: Its antigen is unknown.

The CDR3 covers 18 residues. Deletions cut 5 bases from V and 0 bases from J, with 20 bases between. Germline-derived CDR1 and CDR2 are SEHNR and FQNEAQ (reference sequence). Sequencing input: PBMCs. The chain carries TRBV7-9 and TRBJ1-3; no clear D. This sequence was found in a woman aged 40 to 55 in good health and CMV-seronegative. CDR3 protein: CASSPNFDGASSGNTIYF. The CDR3 DNA sequence: TGTGCCAGCAGCCCGAACTTCGACGGAGCCAGCTCTGGAAACACCATATATTTT.